Below, 6 T cell receptor beta chains from the same sample are listed, as sequenced in a study of glioma-infiltrating T cells. TCR alpha and beta CDR3 regions were amplified from RNA using iRepertoire nested multiplex PCR. TCRdb independently ran MiXCR on the multiplex PCR reads; one entry per CDR3 protein. The top ten hold about 30% of the sample, which has 100,000 to 150,000 distinct CDR3 sequences, about 25% seen once. The sequenced material came from glioma tissue, nonneoplastic brain tissue, or PBMCs (not recorded which). Receptors were obtained from a human donor with low-grade glioma or glioblastoma, undergoing nonglioma brain surgery, or in good health (not recorded which).

The genes are TRBV3-1 and TRBJ2-7; D not resolved. In germline, CDR1 is LGHDT, CDR2 YNNKEL (reference sequence). The CDR3 is made up of 13 amino acids. CDR3 amino acids: CASSQDLSYEQYV. In nucleotides, the CDR3 is TGCGCCAGCAGCCAAGATCTTTCCTACGAGCAGTACGTC.

This clonotype is labeled as medium-sized (0.01 to 0.1%). The rearrangement links TRBV6-1 to TRBJ1-1; unclear D gene. Germline V gene sequence: CDR1 MNHNS, CDR2 SASEGT. The CDR3 is 15 amino acids. V was pared by 7 bases and J by 3 bases, with 18 bases between. CDR3 coding DNA: TGTGCCAGCACCCATTCCCTCCGTCCTGACACTGAAGCTTTCTTT. Residues: CASTHSLRPDTEAFF.

This clonotype was picked up a small number of times. The gene calls are TRBV19 and TRBJ2-1; 11 bases match TRBD2. The CDR3 covers 14 residues. After removal of 8 bases from V and 4 bases from J, the junction contained 4 bases not matched to a gene. Germline values: CDR1 LNHDA, CDR2 SQIVND (reference sequence). The CDR3 DNA reads as TGTGCCAGTTCCGGGACTAGCGGTTACAATGAGCAGTTCTTC. Its translation is CASSGTSGYNEQFF.

This clonotype occurred a few times. This chain links TRBV11-2 with TRBJ2-3, with a tentative D call TRBD2 (6 bases). Trimming cost V 5 bases and J 0 bases, with 12 bases left between them. This CDR3 region has 15 residues. Germline V gene data show CDR1 as SGHAT and CDR2 as FQNNGV. The CDR3 loop reads CASSRERVSTDTQYF. The CDR3 coding sequence is TGTGCCAGCAGCCGGGAGCGGGTGAGCACAGATACGCAGTATTTT. Together with reference TRBV11-2 and TRBJ2-3, the CDR3 gives the full variable domain: EAGVAQSPRYKIIEKRQSVAFWCNPISGHATLYWYQQILGQGPKLLIQFQNNGVVDDSQLPKDRFSAERLKGVDSTLKIQPAKLEDSAVYLCASSRERVSTDTQYFGPGTRLTVL.

The CDR3 spells CASSVGTFYGYTF. The CDR3 bases are TGCGCCAGCAGCGTCGGGACATTCTATGGCTACACCTTC. The chain links TRBV5-1 to TRBJ1-2; tentative D call: TRBD1 (6 bases). The CDR3 spans 13 residues. CDR1 is SGHRS and CDR2 is YFSETQ in the germline V gene. The germline V and J ends were trimmed by 4 bases and 4 bases, with 11 bases remaining between them.

This clonotype has at least ten counts. The rearrangement links TRBV6-1 to TRBJ2-5; D is perhaps TRBD1 (6 bases). Germline CDR1 is MNHNS and CDR2 is SASEGT. This CDR3 contains 14 residues. V dropped 5 bases and J dropped 2 bases, with 12 bases sitting between them. CDR3 sequence reads: CASSSYRVQETQYF. DNA for the CDR3: TGTGCCAGCAGTTCCTACAGGGTACAAGAGACCCAGTACTTC.